This T cell receptor (beta chain) is drawn from a study of OX40 agonist ivuxolimab in advanced cancers. As for the study in general: Those enrolled were 80% to 85% male, with a mean age of around 57 years and ages from 23 to 79.

A remark on this clone: Antigen specificity is unknown.

Study results and limitations: Those patients achieving a partial response at 0.1-3.0 mg/kg showed among the lowest clonal expansion.

Profiling relied on immunoSEQ multiplex PCR, and the TCRdb table lists in-frame clones only, not all of them. This sample has approximately 32,000 clones, with over 75% found just once. Germline V lookup: CDR1 SGHVS, CDR2 FQNEAQ. V trimming: 1 base; J trimming: 4 bases; junction bases outside the gene matches: 7. This CDR3 comprises 16 residues. This TCR came from an adult with an advanced solid tumor such as melanoma, head and neck, liver or kidney cancer. V gene TRBV7-8 combines with J gene TRBJ2-3; 8 bases match TRBD1. This sample comprised CD4+ or CD8+ T cells sorted from blood, obtained in a trial of the OX40 agonist ivuxolimab. The CDR3 DNA is TGTGCCAGCAGCTTAGTAGGGGCAGGGGGCCCAGATACGCAGTATTTT. This encodes CASSLVGAGGPDTQYF.